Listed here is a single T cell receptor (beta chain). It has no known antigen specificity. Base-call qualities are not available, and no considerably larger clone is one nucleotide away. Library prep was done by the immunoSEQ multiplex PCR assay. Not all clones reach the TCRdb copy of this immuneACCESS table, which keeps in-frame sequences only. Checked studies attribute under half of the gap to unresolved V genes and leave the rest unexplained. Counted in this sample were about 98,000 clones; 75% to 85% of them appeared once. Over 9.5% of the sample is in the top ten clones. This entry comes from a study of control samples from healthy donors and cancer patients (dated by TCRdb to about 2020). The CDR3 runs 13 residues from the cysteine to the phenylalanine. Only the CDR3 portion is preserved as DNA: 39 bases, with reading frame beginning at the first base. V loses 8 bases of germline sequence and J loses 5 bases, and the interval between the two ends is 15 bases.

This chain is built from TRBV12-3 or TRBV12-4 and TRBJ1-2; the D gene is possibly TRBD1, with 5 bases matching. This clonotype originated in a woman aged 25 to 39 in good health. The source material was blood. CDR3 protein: CASRVGALYGYTF. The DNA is TGTGCCAGCCGGGTAGGGGCTCTGTATGGCTACACCTTC.